This passage covers 25 T cell receptor beta chains from one sample sequenced in a study of cytomegalovirus exposure and HLA in healthy donors (dated by TCRdb to the late 2010s). The library relied on the immunoSEQ multiplex PCR assay. For the multiplex PCR, a mixture combining 60 forward primers for TCR Vbeta segments and 13 reverse primers for TCR Jbeta segments was used. The source is immuneACCESS, and TCRdb retained only in-frame sequences with V and J called. Part of the clones is not carried over; for the studies checked, unresolved V genes explain less than half of this, and the remainder is unexplained. The sample table records 150,000 or so clones; 70% to 80% of these occur just once. The ten largest clones take up roughly an eighth of the sample. Sequencing was carried out using PBMCs. These receptors were obtained from a man in his forties in good health and CMV-seropositive.

The chain has TRBV18 and TRBJ1-5, with TRBD1 as a possible D gene (6 bases). There are 16 residues in the CDR3. CDR1 is KGHSH and CDR2 is LQKENI in the germline V gene. With 2 bases removed from V and 2 bases from J, the gap between germline ends came to 13 bases. The CDR3: CASSPIRGAGNQPQHF. The CDR3 DNA is TGTGCCAGCTCACCAATCCGGGGGGCGGGCAATCAGCCCCAGCATTTT.

The chain links TRBV4-2 to TRBJ2-1; D gene uncertain. Germline CDR1 reads LGHNA; CDR2 reads YNFKEQ. V shed 1 base and J shed 10 bases, with 11 bases lying between them. The CDR3 spans 13 residues. CDR3 DNA sequence: TGTGCCAGCAGCCAAGGGTCGGAGTACGAGCAGTTCTTC. Protein: CASSQGSEYEQFF.

The chain couples TRBV7-9 to TRBJ2-2; D uncertain. This CDR3 contains 13 residues. Looked up from germline, CDR1 is SEHNR and CDR2 is FQNEAQ (reference sequence). V was clipped by 2 bases and J by 4 bases, with 5 bases between them. CDR3 sequence: CASSLPGTGELFF. Here the CDR3 DNA reads TGTGCCAGCAGCTTACCCGGCACCGGGGAGCTGTTTTTT.

The CDR3 is CASSIRTGPGELFF. The CDR3 coding sequence is TGTGCCAGTAGTATTAGGACAGGCCCCGGGGAGCTGTTTTTT. The rearrangement joins TRBV19 to TRBJ2-2, with 7 nucleotides matching TRBD1. The V and J ends lost 3 bases and 6 bases, in that order; junction bases with no gene match: 4. The germline gives CDR1 LNHDA, CDR2 SQIVND (reference sequence). The CDR3 loop spans 14 amino acids.

The chain links TRBV5-4 to TRBJ2-5; D is perhaps TRBD1 (6 bases). V shed 4 bases and J shed 5 bases, with 12 bases lying between them. The germline V gene encodes CDR1 SGHNT and CDR2 YYREEE (reference sequence). CDR3 length equals 13 residues. CDR3 nucleotides: TGTGCCAGCAGCGAACAGGGTGCGGAGACCCAGTACTTC. It codes for CASSEQGAETQYF.

The rearrangement joins TRBV28 to TRBJ2-7; tentative D call: TRBD2 (7 bases). Germline assignment: CDR1 MDHEN and CDR2 SYDVKM. Trimming removed 6 bases from V and 2 bases from J, with 17 bases in between. This CDR3 contains 15 residues. CDR3 protein: CASSLGGGGPYEQYF. The CDR3 region has the DNA TGTGCCAGCAGCCTTGGGGGGGGCGGCCCCTACGAGCAGTACTTC.

The chain uses TRBV7-2 and TRBJ2-7, with TRBD2 identical over 11 bases. V lost 3 bases, J lost 3 bases, and 10 bases stayed unmatched. The CDR3 sequence is 17 residues long. Germline loops: CDR1 SGHTA, CDR2 FQGNSA. This chain's CDR3 is CASSFRGTSGFYYEQYF. CDR3 DNA: TGTGCCAGCAGCTTCAGGGGGACTAGCGGCTTCTACTACGAGCAGTACTTC.

Only a few counts were recorded for this clone. V is TRBV11-2 and J is TRBJ1-2, with 8 bases aligning to TRBD1. Germline assignment: CDR1 SGHAT and CDR2 FQNNGV. The CDR3 covers 15 residues. Trimming took 4 bases from V and 6 from J; bases not matched to a gene: 10. CDR3 loop: CASSSSDRGGHGYTF. In nucleotides, the CDR3 is TGTGCCAGCAGCTCAAGCGACAGGGGAGGTCATGGCTACACCTTC.

The V gene is TRBV11-2, the J gene TRBJ2-7; TRBD1 is a possible D gene (5 bases). V was trimmed by 5 bases and J by 5 bases, leaving 13 bases between them. Germline loops: CDR1 SGHAT, CDR2 FQNNGV. This CDR3 comprises 13 residues. CDR3 coding DNA: TGTGCCAGCAGCCCACGGCTCAGGGACGAGCAGTACTTC. Translation: CASSPRLRDEQYF.

The genes are TRBV4-3 and TRBJ1-5; weak D call: TRBD1 (5 bases). V lost 2 bases and J lost 0, with 17 bases in between. Germline CDR1 reads LGHNA; CDR2 reads YSLEER. This CDR3 is 18 amino acids long. The CDR3 sequence: CASSQLLWGGNSNQPQHF. The DNA for the CDR3 is TGCGCCAGCAGCCAATTACTATGGGGGGGGAATAGCAATCAGCCCCAGCATTTT.

The chain is built from TRBV6-5 and TRBJ1-4; a possible D gene is TRBD1 (5 bases). CDR1 and CDR2 from the germline V gene are MNHEY and SVGAGI. CDR3 length equals 15 residues. V was trimmed by 5 bases and J by 8 bases, leaving 18 bases between them. The CDR3: CASSPRSGVGEKLFF. The CDR3, as DNA: TGTGCCAGCAGTCCGCGTTCGGGGGTAGGGGAAAAACTGTTTTTT.

About this clone itself: This specimen includes other DNA sequences encoding the same CDR3. The chain carries TRBV4-3 and TRBJ2-5; D unresolved. The CDR3 covers 13 residues. CDR1 is LGHNA and CDR2 is YSLEER in the germline V gene. The V gene lost 3 bases and the J gene lost 3 bases, with 8 bases spanning the gap. CDR3 sequence (DNA): TGCGCCAGCAGCCAGTGGCAAAAAGAGACCCAGTACTTC. Amino acid sequence: CASSQWQKETQYF.

This clone was counted between two and nine times. The rearrangement uses TRBV27 and TRBJ2-6, with 7 bases identical to TRBD1. CDR1 is MNHEY and CDR2 is SMNVEV in the germline V gene (reference sequence). V lost 6 bases and J lost 8; bases outside the gene matches: 25. This CDR3 is 20 amino acids long. CDR3 bases: TGTGCCAGCAGCCCTGGGCGCCTACAGGGGATAGGGATCTGGACCAACGTCCTGACTTTC. Its protein is CASSPGRLQGIGIWTNVLTF.

The chain uses TRBV18 and TRBJ2-2; 8 bases are shared with TRBD2. The CDR3 runs to 16 residues. Germline V lookup: CDR1 KGHSH, CDR2 LQKENI. V dropped 4 bases and J dropped 6; count of bases not matched to a gene: 10. The CDR3 nucleotides read TGTGCCAGCTCACAATATGAAGGAGCGGGAGCCGGGGAGCTGTTTTTT. Protein: CASSQYEGAGAGELFF.

This chain uses TRBV19 with TRBJ2-7; 8 positions agree with TRBD1. Germline lookup yields CDR1 LNHDA and CDR2 SQIVND (reference sequence). V was pared by 4 bases and J by 2 bases, with 4 bases of the junction left unmatched. This CDR3 spans 14 amino acids. As DNA, the CDR3 is TGTGCCAGTAGTACTGGACAGGGCCCCTACGAGCAGTACTTC. Residues: CASSTGQGPYEQYF.

This chain connects TRBV5-1 to TRBJ1-1, with TRBD1 matching 9 bases. Trimming removed 3 bases from V and 1 base from J; junction bases left unmatched: 1. Germline loops: CDR1 SGHRS, CDR2 YFSETQ. This CDR3 spans 14 amino acids. The CDR3 DNA follows: TGCGCCAGCAGCTGGGGACAGGGGAACACTGAAGCTTTCTTT. This sequence encodes CASSWGQGNTEAFF.

V and J are TRBV9 and TRBJ2-7, with 8 bases that match TRBD2. The CDR3 extends over 15 amino acids. Germline CDR1 is SGDLS and CDR2 is YYNGEE. V gave up 4 bases and J gave up 5 bases; unmatched junction bases: 11. As DNA, the CDR3 is TGTGCCAGCAGCCCCGATGGAGCGGGAGTGAACGAGCAGTACTTC. It translates to CASSPDGAGVNEQYF.

The chain is built from TRBV29-1 and TRBJ1-4; D is ambiguous. Germline CDR1 and CDR2: SQVTM and ANQGSEA. The CDR3 is 14 residues long. Deletions cut 6 bases from V and 7 bases from J, with 18 bases between. CDR3 region: CSVNRGSSGEKLFF. DNA for the CDR3: TGCAGCGTGAACCGGGGAAGTTCTGGTGAAAAACTGTTTTTT.

The chain combines TRBV11-2 with TRBJ2-7; 7 bases agree with TRBD2. V lost 5 bases and J lost 0; bases outside the gene matches: 10. Looked up from germline, CDR1 is SGHAT and CDR2 is FQNNGV. This CDR3 is built from 16 residues. The CDR3 region has the DNA TGTGCCAGCAGCCGTCGTGGGGCTAGCGGCTCCTACGAGCAGTACTTC. Its translation: CASSRRGASGSYEQYF.

This clone was counted once. This chain uses TRBV6-6 with TRBJ1-2; no firm D call. The CDR3 is 10 amino acids. Trimming stripped 6 bases from V and 6 bases from J, with 5 bases between. Germline V gene data show CDR1 as MNHNY and CDR2 as SVGAGI (reference sequence). CDR3 region: CASRGNGYTF. The CDR3 DNA reads TGTGCCAGCAGGGGCAATGGCTACACCTTC.

This clone was recorded a few times. The gene calls are TRBV5-5 and TRBJ2-7; TRBD1 is a possible D gene (6 bases). Germline loops: CDR1 SGHKS, CDR2 YYEKEE (reference sequence). The CDR3 runs to 13 residues. V was trimmed by 3 bases and J by 4 bases, leaving 11 bases between them. The CDR3 nucleotides are TGTGCCAGCAGCTCTCCAGGGGAGTACGAGCAGTACTTC. Encoded protein: CASSSPGEYEQYF.

The gene calls are TRBV7-2 and TRBJ1-1, with D hard to call. Germline V lookup: CDR1 SGHTA, CDR2 FQGNSA. The CDR3 totals 15 residues. V was cut by 3 bases and J by 0 bases, with 11 bases left in between. This CDR3 is CASSLGSRMNTEAFF. The CDR3 DNA reads TGTGCCAGCAGCTTGGGGAGTAGAATGAACACTGAAGCTTTCTTT.

This clone has only a few counts. V is TRBV2 and J is TRBJ2-7; TRBD2 agrees at 8 bases. Germline CDR1 reads SNHLY; CDR2 reads FYNNEI. Losses at the gene ends were 11 bases for V and 0 bases for J; bases not matched to a gene: 6. This CDR3 has 13 residues. This CDR3 is CAAVAGYSYEQYF. Here the CDR3 DNA reads TGTGCCGCGGTAGCGGGGTACTCCTACGAGCAGTACTTC. Full variable domain (outside the CDR3, taken from reference TRBV2 and TRBJ2-7): EPEVTQTPSHQVTQMGQEVILRCVPISNHLYFYWYRQILGQKVEFLVSFYNNEISEKSEIFDDQFSVERPDGSNFTLKIRSTKLEDSAMYFCAAVAGYSYEQYFGPGTRLTVT.

This clone showed up just once. The chain uses TRBV15 and TRBJ1-1; 9 nucleotides match TRBD1. The trim removed 1 base at V and 0 bases at J, leaving 6 bases unmatched. Germline V gives CDR1 LNHNV, CDR2 YYDKDF (reference sequence). This CDR3 has 17 residues. The CDR3 spells CATSRGGTGYLNTEAFF. In DNA, the CDR3 is TGTGCCACCAGCAGAGGAGGGACAGGGTATTTGAACACTGAAGCTTTCTTT.

The DNA of the CDR3 is TGTGCCAGCAGCCGGACTAGCGGGAGAGAGACCCAGTACTTC. It is translated as CASSRTSGRETQYF. The chain recombines TRBV6-1 with TRBJ2-5; 13 bases align to TRBD2. Germline V gene sequence: CDR1 MNHNS, CDR2 SASEGT. The CDR3 extends over 14 amino acids. V shed 6 bases, J shed 4 bases, and the junction held 2 bases outside the gene matches.